The clone carrying this TCR beta chain was recorded a few times. The sample comes from a study of response to subunit inactivated influenza vaccine. TCRdb reanalysed the RT-PCR reads using MiXCR and keeps one entry per CDR3 protein. The repertoire holds 500,000 to 600,000 distinct CDR3 sequences, with over 9% as singletons. Looked up from germline, CDR1 is MNHEY and CDR2 is SVGEGT. The CDR3 extends over 15 amino acids. Trimming took 6 bases from V and 3 from J; bases not matched to a gene: 7. The same data also went into a second study, on T cells expressing NK-cell markers. That work states: Template switching by 5'RACE with UMIs generated the TCR beta cDNA. Seven of the eight sequenced donors were HCMV-seropositive; one was seronegative.

The sample in question was PBMCs from blood, obtained on the day of vaccination. The clonotype originates from a man aged 45-65 years who received an inactivated influenza vaccine. The chain couples TRBV6-2 or TRBV6-3 to TRBJ2-2; 7 bases align to TRBD1. DNA for the CDR3: TGTGCCAGCAGGGGACAGCGACGAGACACCGGGGAGCTGTTTTTT. This codes for CASRGQRRDTGELFF.